The clone carrying this T cell receptor beta chain was picked up many times. Its antigen is as yet unknown. Quantitative molecular-barcoded 5'-RACE generated the TCR beta libraries. TCRdb re-called the 5' RACE reads through MiXCR, storing one row per CDR3 protein. Of 30,000 to 45,000 distinct CDR3 sequences in the sample, less than 4% were seen once. This sample stems from a study of CD8 T cells in ankylosing spondylitis. The study's findings and limits: It was reported that disease-linked clones were significantly enriched in matched ankylosing spondylitis synovial fluid. About 8 highly homologous variants made up a TCR beta motif, and this motif appeared characteristic of ankylosing spondylitis blood. Earlier literature documents some of the motif variants in reactive arthritis synovial fluid and blood.

Germline trimming cut 4 bases from V and 0 bases from J; bases unmatched to any gene: 10. Germline V CDR1 and CDR2: SGDLS, YYNGEE. The CDR3 is made up of 17 amino acids. The sequenced sample consisted of blood, either unsorted or a sorted T cell fraction (not recorded which). The genes are TRBV9 and TRBJ1-3; 7 bases match TRBD1. This clonotype originated in a male donor with ankylosing spondylitis or in good health (not recorded which). The DNA for the CDR3 is TGTGCCAGCAGCATCTCGACAGGGATGGGCTCTGGAAACACCATATATTTT. Amino acids: CASSISTGMGSGNTIYF.